The 15 T cell receptor beta chains below come from one sample, sequenced in a study of shared clonotypes between healthy human individuals. Sequencing used immunoSEQ multiplex PCR; TCRdb keeps in-frame clones, though not all of them. Here the sample spans some 1.5 million clones, nearly 99% being singletons. The sample was naive CD4+ T cells sorted from blood. As to subset: CD45RA+ positively selected. Receptor source: a man under 40 in good health.

Details on this clone: Other DNA sequences in the sample encode the same CDR3. V gene TRBV20-1 combines with J gene TRBJ2-7, with D uncertain. Germline CDR1 DFQATT, CDR2 SNEGSKA (reference sequence). V was pared by 3 bases and J by 4 bases, with 7 bases between. The CDR3 is made up of 11 amino acids. The CDR3 sequence: CSARVGYEQYF. CDR3 DNA sequence: TGCAGTGCTAGGGTGGGGTACGAGCAGTACTTC.

V gene TRBV11-2 combines with J gene TRBJ2-1; D not certain. This CDR3 spans 16 amino acids. Trimming removed 4 bases at V and 8 bases at J, with 21 bases between. Germline V gene sequence: CDR1 SGHAT, CDR2 FQNNGV. CDR3 region: CASSSSATGKRDEQFF. In DNA, the CDR3 is TGTGCCAGCAGCTCTTCTGCTACTGGGAAAAGAGATGAGCAGTTCTTC.

The J gene is TRBJ2-1, the V gene TRBV30; TRBD2 might be the D (5 bases). The V end was cut by 0 bases, the J end by 8 bases, with 23 bases between. The CDR3 spans 17 residues. Germline loops: CDR1 GTSNPN, CDR2 SVGIG (reference sequence). CDR3 nucleotides: TGTGCCTGGAGTGTACTGCGCGGCCTACCAAACGGGGATGAGCAGTTCTTC. Translating it yields CAWSVLRGLPNGDEQFF. The whole variable domain, remainder taken from reference TRBV30 and TRBJ2-1, is SQTIHQWPATLVQPVGSPLSLECTVEGTSNPNLYWYRQAAGRGLQLLFYSVGIGQISSEVPQNLSASRPQDRQFILSSKKLLLSDSGFYLCAWSVLRGLPNGDEQFFGPGTRLTVL.

In nucleotides, the CDR3 is TGTGCCATCAGTGATCTACCGGGGACTAACACTGAAGCTTTCTTT. This encodes CAISDLPGTNTEAFF. The chain uses TRBV10-3 and TRBJ1-1, with D perhaps matching TRBD1 (5 bases). V was shortened by 3 bases and J by 2 bases, with 13 bases between the two germline ends. CDR3 length: 15 residues. The germline CDR1 and CDR2 sequences are ENHRY and SYGVKD.

The count of this clone is one. The chain couples TRBV7-2 to TRBJ2-2; D is undetermined. V shed 3 bases and J shed 3 bases, with 5 bases lying between them. Germline assignment: CDR1 SGHTA and CDR2 FQGNSA. This CDR3 has 13 residues. The CDR3 coding sequence is TGTGCCAGCAGCTTGGCCGACACCGGGGAGCTGTTTTTT. This sequence encodes CASSLADTGELFF.

The chain carries TRBV6-5 and TRBJ2-1; 8 nucleotides align to TRBD1. Germline V gene sequence: CDR1 MNHEY, CDR2 SVGAGI. The length of the CDR3 is 16 residues. V trimming: 2 bases; J trimming: 3 bases; junction bases outside the gene matches: 6. The CDR3 bases are TGTGCCAGCAGTTACCTCGGACAGGGAAACTACAATGAGCAGTTCTTC. It codes for CASSYLGQGNYNEQFF.

This chain uses TRBV5-1 with TRBJ2-3; 9 positions agree with TRBD1. V lost 0 bases to trimming and J lost 4 bases; unmatched junction nucleotides: 6. The CDR3 contains 16 residues. Per germline, CDR1 SGHRS and CDR2 YFSETQ. CDR3: CASSLGHRGRPDTQYF. The CDR3, as DNA: TGCGCCAGCAGCTTGGGGCACAGGGGGCGGCCAGATACGCAGTATTTT.

The chain links TRBV28 to TRBJ1-2; 7 nucleotides align to TRBD1. The junction had 7 bases not matched to a gene; V was cut back by 2 bases and J by 4 bases. CDR1 and CDR2 from the germline V gene are MDHEN and SYDVKM. The length of the CDR3 is 15 residues. The CDR3 region is CASSLLDRDAYGYTF. In DNA form, the CDR3 reads TGTGCCAGCAGTTTACTAGACAGGGATGCCTATGGCTACACCTTC.

As to this clone: The same CDR3 also results from other DNA sequences found in this sample. The chain carries TRBV5-1 and TRBJ2-7; D is possibly TRBD2 (6 bases). The CDR3 runs to 12 residues. Looked up from germline, CDR1 is SGHRS and CDR2 is YFSETQ. Between the trimmed V and J ends, which lost 4 bases and 3 bases, there was a span of 8 bases. Written as DNA, the CDR3 is TGCGCCAGCAGCCCGGAGGGCTACGAGCAGTACTTC. Encoded protein: CASSPEGYEQYF.

The chain carries TRBV9 and TRBJ2-6; 8 nucleotides line up with TRBD1. The CDR3 sequence is 19 residues long. V gave up 4 bases and J gave up 0 bases; unmatched junction bases: 12. The V gene's germline CDR1 is SGDLS and CDR2 YYNGEE. The CDR3 loop is CASSTGSGTGFSGANVLTF. The DNA for the CDR3 is TGTGCCAGCAGCACCGGGTCCGGGACAGGTTTCTCTGGGGCCAACGTCCTGACTTTC. Drawing the rest from reference TRBV9 and TRBJ2-6, the complete variable domain is DSGVTQTPKHLITATGQRVTLRCSPRSGDLSVYWYQQSLDQGLQFLIQYYNGEERAKGNILERFSAQQFPDLHSELNLSSLELGDSALYFCASSTGSGTGFSGANVLTFGAGSRLTVL.

The gene calls are TRBV28 and TRBJ2-7; D possibly corresponds to TRBD1 (5 bases). Per the germline V gene, CDR1 is MDHEN and CDR2 is SYDVKM. V was pared by 5 bases and J by 6 bases, with 11 bases between. CDR3 size: 12 residues. The CDR3 loop is CASSPTGFEQYF. CDR3 DNA: TGTGCCAGCAGTCCTACAGGATTCGAGCAGTACTTC.

The chain links TRBV28 to TRBJ2-7; D remains unclear. Germline CDR1 MDHEN, CDR2 SYDVKM. The CDR3 is 15 residues long. Trimming shortened V by 6 bases and J by 7 bases, and 22 bases separated the two germline ends. The CDR3 here is CASSFPETPLGEQYF. The CDR3 region has the DNA TGTGCCAGCAGCTTTCCTGAGACCCCCCTAGGAGAGCAGTACTTC.

The chain combines TRBV2 with TRBJ2-5; 10 nucleotides agree with TRBD1. The J segment lost 7 bases and the V segment lost 11 bases, leaving 16 bases of the junction unmatched. The CDR3 is 15 residues long. Germline CDR1 reads SNHLY; CDR2 reads FYNNEI. The CDR3 sequence: CASGGDRGATGTQYF. CDR3 DNA sequence: TGTGCCTCAGGGGGGGACAGGGGCGCCACGGGGACCCAGTACTTC.

The chain employs TRBV11-2 and TRBJ2-1, with 11 bases aligning to TRBD2. This CDR3 region has 17 residues. With V trimmed by 1 base and J by 6 bases, 8 bases remained unmatched. CDR1 is SGHAT, CDR2 FQNNGV, per germline. CDR3 sequence (DNA): TGTGCCAGCAGCTTAGTAATTAGGCTAGCGGGAGGCAATGAGCAGTTCTTC. Its protein product is CASSLVIRLAGGNEQFF.

The chain links TRBV7-2 to TRBJ2-2; D gene uncertain. From germline, CDR1 is SGHTA and CDR2 FQGNSA. Trimming removed 5 bases from V and 3 bases from J, with 10 bases in between. The CDR3 is made up of 14 amino acids. DNA for the CDR3: TGTGCCAGCAGCGTCCTGGCTGACACCGGGGAGCTGTTTTTT. Protein sequence: CASSVLADTGELFF. The whole variable domain, filled in from reference TRBV7-2 and TRBJ2-2, reads GAGVSQSPSNKVTEKGKDVELRCDPISGHTALYWYRQSLGQGLEFLIYFQGNSAPDKSGLPSDRFSAERTGGSVSTLTIQRTQQEDSAVYLCASSVLADTGELFFGEGSRLTVL.